These 14 T cell receptor beta chains share one sample of origin, sequenced in a study of shared clonotypes between healthy human individuals. Sequencing was performed with immunoSEQ multiplex PCR; in TCRdb, only in-frame clones are kept and a portion is missing. The data hold 800,000 to 950,000 clones, with 90% to 97% observed a single time. The naive CD8 subset, CD45RO-negative cells positively selected for CCR7, excluded terminally differentiated effector memory CD45RA+ cells. The sample comprised naive CD8+ T cells sorted from blood. The source of these receptors is a man aged 30 to 39 in good health.

This chain joins TRBV14 and TRBJ2-7, with D unclear. CDR1 is SGHDN and CDR2 is FVKESK in the germline V gene. The V and J ends lost 5 bases and 5 bases respectively, with 19 bases between them. CDR3 size: 15 residues. The CDR3 nucleotides read TGTGCCAGCAGCGGGTTCCGTTCTAAGATCCACGAGCAGTACTTC. Encoded protein: CASSGFRSKIHEQYF.

The chain joins TRBV29-1 to TRBJ2-7, with TRBD1 identical over 9 bases. Per germline, CDR1 SQVTM and CDR2 ANQGSEA. The J segment lost 5 bases and the V segment lost 6 bases, leaving 8 bases of the junction unmatched. The CDR3 is 13 residues long. The CDR3 sequence: CSVEDRGVDEQYF. In DNA form, the CDR3 reads TGCAGCGTAGAGGACAGGGGAGTAGACGAGCAGTACTTC.

This chain links TRBV6-6 with TRBJ2-1, with TRBD2 matching over 7 bases. Germline V gene lookup returns CDR1 MNHNY and CDR2 SVGAGI (reference sequence). With V trimmed by 2 bases and J by 3 bases, 4 bases remained unmatched. This CDR3 is 15 amino acids long. The CDR3 protein is CASSYQAGDYNEQFF. For the CDR3, the DNA is TGTGCCAGCAGTTACCAGGCGGGAGACTACAATGAGCAGTTCTTC.

The chain carries TRBV4-3 and TRBJ2-6, with 9 bases that match TRBD1. Per germline, CDR1 LGHNA and CDR2 YSLEER. Trimming at V came to 3 bases and at J to 1 base, leaving 7 bases not matched to a gene. CDR3 length: 18 residues. This CDR3 is CASSQKGTGLSGANVLTF. The CDR3 DNA follows: TGCGCCAGCAGCCAGAAAGGGACAGGGCTATCTGGGGCCAACGTCCTGACTTTC.

CDR3 coding DNA: TGCGCCAGCAGCCCCCGGCCTCAGGATGAGCAGTACTTC. Encoded protein: CASSPRPQDEQYF. The chain employs TRBV5-1 and TRBJ2-7, with D unclear. Looked up from germline, CDR1 is SGHRS and CDR2 is YFSETQ. The CDR3 is 13 residues long. Trimming took off 4 bases at V and 7 bases at J, with 15 bases between the two ends.

V is TRBV19 and J is TRBJ2-2; 7 bases are shared with TRBD2. The CDR3 totals 14 residues. Germline CDR1 LNHDA, CDR2 SQIVND (reference sequence). V lost 10 bases, J lost 7 bases, and 12 bases stayed unmatched. CDR3 sequence (DNA): TGTGCCACCAAAGGGGCTAGCGGTATCGGGGAGCTGTTTTTT. Encoded protein: CATKGASGIGELFF. The entire variable domain, with the rest obtained from reference TRBV19 and TRBJ2-2, is as follows: DGGITQSPKYLFRKEGQNVTLSCEQNLNHDAMYWYRQDPGQGLRLIYYSQIVNDFQKGDIAEGYSVSREKKESFPLTVTSAQKNPTAFYLCATKGASGIGELFFGEGSRLTVL.

V and J are TRBV14 and TRBJ1-2, with a tentative D call TRBD1 (5 bases). CDR3 length: 13 residues. Trimming cost V 1 base and J 8 bases, with 11 bases left between them. CDR1 is SGHDN, CDR2 FVKESK, per germline. The CDR3 sequence: CASSQVAGWGYTF. The CDR3 DNA is TGTGCCAGCAGCCAAGTAGCAGGGTGGGGCTACACCTTC.

The V gene is TRBV5-1, the J gene TRBJ2-7; perhaps D is TRBD1 or TRBD2 (5 bases each). Per the germline V gene, CDR1 is SGHRS and CDR2 is YFSETQ. The CDR3 runs to 15 residues. Deletions cut 1 base from V and 3 bases from J, with 14 bases between. The CDR3 reads CASSLIPGTVYEQYF. The CDR3 DNA reads TGCGCCAGCAGCTTGATTCCAGGGACGGTCTACGAGCAGTACTTC.

This chain connects TRBV28 to TRBJ1-5; tentative D call: TRBD1 (6 bases). CDR1 MDHEN and CDR2 SYDVKM come from the germline V gene. The CDR3 is made up of 15 amino acids. V was trimmed by 6 bases and J by 0 bases, leaving 12 bases between them. The DNA for the CDR3 is TGTGCCAGCAGCCCCCGGACAGTTAGCAATCAGCCCCAGCATTTT. Protein product: CASSPRTVSNQPQHF.

This rearrangement joins TRBV27 to TRBJ2-7; TRBD1 is a possible D gene (5 bases). The V end was cut by 3 bases, the J end by 2 bases, with 8 bases between. The CDR3 has 13 residues. In germline, CDR1 is MNHEY, CDR2 SMNVEV (reference sequence). CDR3 sequence (DNA): TGTGCCAGCAGTTTGACAGATGCCTACGAGCAGTACTTC. This sequence encodes CASSLTDAYEQYF.

The chain couples TRBV4-3 to TRBJ2-2; 7 bases align to TRBD2. Germline CDR1 reads LGHNA; CDR2 reads YSLEER. With 0 bases clipped from V and 1 base from J, the junction kept 8 bases outside the gene matches. The CDR3 length is 18 residues. The CDR3 sequence: CASSQDVARGRNTGELFF. Here the CDR3 DNA reads TGCGCCAGCAGCCAAGATGTGGCTCGCGGGAGGAACACCGGGGAGCTGTTTTTT.

The V gene is TRBV30, the J gene TRBJ1-4, with D perhaps TRBD1 (5 bases). CDR1 is GTSNPN and CDR2 is SVGIG in the germline V gene (reference sequence). V lost 5 bases and J lost 0, with 13 bases in between. The CDR3 is 15 amino acids. In DNA, the CDR3 is TGTGCCTGGGGGGGGGATCCCGCAACTAATGAAAAACTGTTTTTT. Amino acids: CAWGGDPATNEKLFF. The entire variable domain, with the rest obtained from reference TRBV30 and TRBJ1-4, is as follows: SQTIHQWPATLVQPVGSPLSLECTVEGTSNPNLYWYRQAAGRGLQLLFYSVGIGQISSEVPQNLSASRPQDRQFILSSKKLLLSDSGFYLCAWGGDPATNEKLFFGSGTQLSVL.

This sequence joins TRBV27 and TRBJ2-2, with TRBD1 identical over 10 bases. The CDR3 loop spans 15 amino acids. CDR1 is MNHEY and CDR2 is SMNVEV in the germline V gene (reference sequence). Losses at the gene ends were 7 bases for V and 5 bases for J; bases not matched to a gene: 7. CDR3 in amino acids: CASNRPGQGTGELFF. The CDR3 nucleotides are TGTGCCAGCAACAGACCGGGACAGGGGACCGGGGAGCTGTTTTTT.

The table lists this clone with a count of one. The chain employs TRBV2 and TRBJ2-1; D not resolved. The V end was cut by 6 bases, the J end by 0 bases, with 12 bases between. CDR1 and CDR2 (germline): SNHLY, FYNNEI. The CDR3 is made up of 15 amino acids. DNA for the CDR3: TGTGCCAGCAGACTCACTACCTCCTCCTACAATGAGCAGTTCTTC. Its translation is CASRLTTSSYNEQFF. The variable domain in full, with the rest retrieved from reference TRBV2 and TRBJ2-1, is EPEVTQTPSHQVTQMGQEVILRCVPISNHLYFYWYRQILGQKVEFLVSFYNNEISEKSEIFDDQFSVERPDGSNFTLKIRSTKLEDSAMYFCASRLTTSSYNEQFFGPGTRLTVL.